This T cell receptor beta chain derives from a study of shared clonotypes between healthy human individuals. Data came from immunoSEQ multiplex PCR; TCRdb stores just in-frame clones and leaves some out. The sample lists a few million clones, around 90% occurring once. The germline CDR1 and CDR2 sequences are MDHEN and SYDVKM. The CDR3 extends over 15 amino acids. The V segment lost 5 bases and the J segment 4 bases; nucleotides outside the gene matches: 7. Sequencing was carried out using naive CD4+ T cells sorted from blood. As for subset: CD45RA+ positively selected. The clonotype originates from a man younger than 35 in good health. The chain links TRBV28 to TRBJ1-4, with 7 bases that match TRBD1. The CDR3 DNA reads TGTGCCAGCAGTATAGGACAGGTCTATAATGAAAAACTGTTTTTT. Encoded protein: CASSIGQVYNEKLFF.